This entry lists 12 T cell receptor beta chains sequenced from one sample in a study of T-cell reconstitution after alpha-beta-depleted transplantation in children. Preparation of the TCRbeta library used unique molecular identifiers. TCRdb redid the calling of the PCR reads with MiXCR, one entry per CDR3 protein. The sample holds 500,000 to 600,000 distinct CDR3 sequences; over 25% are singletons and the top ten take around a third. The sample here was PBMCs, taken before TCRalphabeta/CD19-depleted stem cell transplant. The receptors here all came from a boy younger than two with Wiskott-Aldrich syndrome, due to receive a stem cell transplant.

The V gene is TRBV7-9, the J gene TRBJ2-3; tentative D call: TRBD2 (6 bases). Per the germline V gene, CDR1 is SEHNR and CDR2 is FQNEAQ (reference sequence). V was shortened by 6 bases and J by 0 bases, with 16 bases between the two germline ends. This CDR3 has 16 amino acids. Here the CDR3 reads CASRRSPSASTDTQYF. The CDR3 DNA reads TGTGCCAGCAGGAGGAGTCCTAGCGCTAGCACAGATACGCAGTATTTT.

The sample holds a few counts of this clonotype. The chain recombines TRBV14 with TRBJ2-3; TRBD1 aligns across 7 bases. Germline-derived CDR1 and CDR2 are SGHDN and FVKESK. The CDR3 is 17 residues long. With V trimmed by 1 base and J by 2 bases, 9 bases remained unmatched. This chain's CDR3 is CASSQATGTAYTDTQYF. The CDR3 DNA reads TGTGCCAGCAGCCAAGCTACCGGGACAGCCTACACAGATACGCAGTATTTT.

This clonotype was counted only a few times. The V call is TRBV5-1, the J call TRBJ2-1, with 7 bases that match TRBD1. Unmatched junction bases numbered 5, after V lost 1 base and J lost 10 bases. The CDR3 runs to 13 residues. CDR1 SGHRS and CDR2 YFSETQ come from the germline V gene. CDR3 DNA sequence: TGCGCCAGCAGCTTGAACAGGGGTGGGGAGCAGTTCTTC. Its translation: CASSLNRGGEQFF.

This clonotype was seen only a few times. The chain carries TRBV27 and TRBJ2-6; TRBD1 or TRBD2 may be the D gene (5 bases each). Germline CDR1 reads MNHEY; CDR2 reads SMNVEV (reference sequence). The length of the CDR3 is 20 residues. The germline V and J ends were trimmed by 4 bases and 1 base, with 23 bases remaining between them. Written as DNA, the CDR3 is TGTGCCAGCAGTTACCGGGACCCCCAGAGGATGCTATCTGGGGCCAACGTCCTGACTTTC. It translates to CASSYRDPQRMLSGANVLTF.

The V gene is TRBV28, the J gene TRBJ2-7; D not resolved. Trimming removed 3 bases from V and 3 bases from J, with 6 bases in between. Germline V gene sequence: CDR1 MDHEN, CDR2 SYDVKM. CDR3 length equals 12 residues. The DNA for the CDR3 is TGTGCCAGCAGTTTTAGGCTCTACGAGCAGTACTTC. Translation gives CASSFRLYEQYF. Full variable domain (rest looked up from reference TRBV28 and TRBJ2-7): DVKVTQSSRYLVKRTGEKVFLECVQDMDHENMFWYRQDPGLGLRLIYFSYDVKMKEKGDIPEGYSVSREKKERFSLILESASTNQTSMYLCASSFRLYEQYFGPGTRLTVT.

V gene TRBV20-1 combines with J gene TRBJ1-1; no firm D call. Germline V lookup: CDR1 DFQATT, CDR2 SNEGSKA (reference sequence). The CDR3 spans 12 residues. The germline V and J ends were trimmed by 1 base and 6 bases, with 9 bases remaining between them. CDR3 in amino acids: CSARGGSSEAFF. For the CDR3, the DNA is TGCAGTGCTAGAGGTGGAAGCTCTGAAGCTTTCTTT.

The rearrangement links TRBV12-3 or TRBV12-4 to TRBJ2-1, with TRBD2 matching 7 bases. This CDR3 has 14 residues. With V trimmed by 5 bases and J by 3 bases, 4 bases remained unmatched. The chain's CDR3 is CASSQRTSYNEQFF. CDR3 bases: TGTGCCAGCAGTCAGCGGACTAGCTACAATGAGCAGTTCTTC.

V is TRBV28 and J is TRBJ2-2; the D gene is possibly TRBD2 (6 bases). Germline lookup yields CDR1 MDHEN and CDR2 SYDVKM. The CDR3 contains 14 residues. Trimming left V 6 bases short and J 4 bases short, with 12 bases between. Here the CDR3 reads CASSPAGSTGELFF. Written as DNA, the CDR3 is TGTGCCAGCAGCCCAGCGGGTTCCACCGGGGAGCTGTTTTTT.

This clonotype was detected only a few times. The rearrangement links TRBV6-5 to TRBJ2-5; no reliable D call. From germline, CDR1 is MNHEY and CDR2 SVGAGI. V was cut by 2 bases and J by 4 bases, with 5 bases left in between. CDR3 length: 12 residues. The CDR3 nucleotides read TGTGCCAGCAGTTACAACCGAGAGACCCAGTACTTC. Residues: CASSYNRETQYF.

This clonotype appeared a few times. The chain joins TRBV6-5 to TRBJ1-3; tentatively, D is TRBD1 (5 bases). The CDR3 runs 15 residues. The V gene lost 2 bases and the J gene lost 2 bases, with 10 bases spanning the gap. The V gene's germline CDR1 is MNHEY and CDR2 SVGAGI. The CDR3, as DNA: TGTGCCAGCAGTTACGGGGAAGGGGCTGGAAACACCATATATTTT. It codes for CASSYGEGAGNTIYF.

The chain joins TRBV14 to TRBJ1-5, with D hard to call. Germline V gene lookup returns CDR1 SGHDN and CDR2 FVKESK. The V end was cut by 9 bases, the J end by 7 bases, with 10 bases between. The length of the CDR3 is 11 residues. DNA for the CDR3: TGTGCCAGTTCTAAACCCCAGCCCCAGCATTTT. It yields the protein CASSKPQPQHF.

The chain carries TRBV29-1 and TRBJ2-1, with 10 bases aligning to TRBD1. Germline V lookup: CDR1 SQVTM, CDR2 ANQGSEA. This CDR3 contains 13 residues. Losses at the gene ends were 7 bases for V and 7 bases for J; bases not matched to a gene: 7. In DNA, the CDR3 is TGCAGCGCAACCGGACAGGGGGGGAATGAGCAGTTCTTC. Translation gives CSATGQGGNEQFF.